These 19 T cell receptor beta chains came from one sample sequenced in a study of cytomegalovirus exposure and HLA in healthy donors. Both 60 Vbeta primers and 13 Jbeta primers went into the PCR. Sequenced by immunoSEQ multiplex PCR; TCRdb stores in-frame clones only, minus some. The table includes under 250,000 clones, approximately 84% detected once. The sample taken for sequencing was PBMCs. These TCRs come from a girl aged 2 to 9 in good health and CMV-seronegative.

Here the CDR3 reads CASSYRGYEQYF. The DNA for the CDR3 is TGTGCCAGCAGTTATCGCGGTTACGAGCAGTACTTC. The genes are TRBV6-5 and TRBJ2-7; D is ambiguous. CDR1 is MNHEY and CDR2 is SVGAGI in the germline V gene. The CDR3 has 12 residues. V lost 3 bases and J 4 bases, leaving 7 bases between the germline ends.

The chain has TRBV14 and TRBJ2-6; D is possibly TRBD1 (5 bases). Trimming removed 2 bases from V and 0 bases from J, with 11 bases in between. Germline V lookup: CDR1 SGHDN, CDR2 FVKESK. The CDR3 is 17 residues long. CDR3 loop: CASSQPRTHSGANVLTF. The CDR3 region has the DNA TGTGCCAGCAGCCAACCCCGGACACACTCTGGGGCCAACGTCCTGACTTTC. Looking up the rest from reference TRBV14 and TRBJ2-6 gives the full variable domain: EAGVTQFPSHSVIEKGQTVTLRCDPISGHDNLYWYRRVMGKEIKFLLHFVKESKQDESGMPNNRFLAERTGGTYSTLKVQPAELEDSGVYFCASSQPRTHSGANVLTFGAGSRLTVL.

The rearrangement uses TRBV5-1 and TRBJ2-1, with TRBD2 matching over 7 bases. Looked up from germline, CDR1 is SGHRS and CDR2 is YFSETQ. The CDR3 is 14 amino acids. The junction had 4 bases not matched to a gene; V was cut back by 4 bases and J by 3 bases. The CDR3 is CASSRGGLYNEQFF. CDR3 nucleotide sequence: TGCGCCAGCAGCCGCGGGGGTCTCTACAATGAGCAGTTCTTC.

The chain carries TRBV27 and TRBJ2-1; unclear D gene. This CDR3 is 16 amino acids long. V gave up 3 bases and J gave up 6 bases, with 18 bases separating them. The germline V gene encodes CDR1 MNHEY and CDR2 SMNVEV (reference sequence). Here the CDR3 reads CASSLNRRPPGNEQFF. The CDR3 bases are TGTGCCAGCAGTTTGAATCGCCGCCCCCCCGGCAATGAGCAGTTCTTC.

The DNA for the CDR3 is TGCGCCAGCAGCTTGGGGGGGGGTAGCGAGCAGTACTTC. The encoded protein is CASSLGGGSEQYF. The chain combines TRBV5-1 with TRBJ2-7, with 7 nucleotides matching TRBD2. The trim removed 0 bases at V and 6 bases at J, leaving 3 bases unmatched. Germline assignment: CDR1 SGHRS and CDR2 YFSETQ. The CDR3 is 13 amino acids.

This clone was picked up a small number of times. The chain carries TRBV27 and TRBJ2-3; D is perhaps TRBD1 (6 bases). V dropped 6 bases and J dropped 3 bases, with 7 bases sitting between them. CDR1 and CDR2 from the germline V gene are MNHEY and SMNVEV (reference sequence). The CDR3 runs to 12 residues. The CDR3 spells CASRDRTDTQYF. As DNA, the CDR3 is TGTGCCAGCAGGGACAGAACAGATACGCAGTATTTT.

The CDR3 DNA sequence: TGCGCCAGCAGTGAGAACATGTATGGCTACACCTTC. Translation gives CASSENMYGYTF. The chain has TRBV10-2 and TRBJ1-2, with D unclear. Trimming removed 2 bases at V and 5 bases at J, with 6 bases between. This CDR3 spans 12 amino acids. Germline CDR1 is WSHSY and CDR2 is SAAADI.

The chain has TRBV4-2 and TRBJ1-2; possibly TRBD1 for D (6 bases). CDR1 is LGHNA, CDR2 YNFKEQ, per germline. The CDR3 covers 15 residues. Trimming removed 4 bases at V and 5 bases at J, with 17 bases between. The CDR3 spells CASSPENSGVYGYTF. CDR3 nucleotides: TGTGCCAGCAGCCCGGAGAATTCAGGGGTTTATGGCTACACCTTC.

The J gene is TRBJ2-3, the V gene TRBV19; D is possibly TRBD1 (5 bases). CDR3 length: 13 amino acids. Germline V gene sequence: CDR1 LNHDA, CDR2 SQIVND (reference sequence). V shed 6 bases and J shed 2 bases, with 9 bases lying between them. In DNA, the CDR3 is TGTGCCAGTAGCAACAGGATCACAGATACGCAGTATTTT. As protein: CASSNRITDTQYF.

The chain joins TRBV18 to TRBJ2-3; a possible D gene is TRBD2 (6 bases). CDR1 and CDR2 (germline): KGHSH, LQKENI. The CDR3 spans 15 residues. Trimming removed 3 bases from V and 7 bases from J, with 17 bases in between. The CDR3 is CASSPGAGLRYTQYF. The CDR3 bases are TGTGCCAGCTCACCCGGGGCGGGACTCAGGTATACGCAGTATTTT. The full variable domain, with the rest looked up from reference TRBV18 and TRBJ2-3, is NAGVMQNPRHLVRRRGQEARLRCSPMKGHSHVYWYRQLPEEGLKFMVYLQKENIIDESGMPKERFSAEFPKEGPSILRIQQVVRGDSAAYFCASSPGAGLRYTQYFGPGTRLTVL.

This chain joins TRBV18 and TRBJ1-4; TRBD1 might be the D (6 bases). Germline V gene data show CDR1 as KGHSH and CDR2 as LQKENI. Trimming left V 6 bases short and J 0 bases short, with 17 bases between. The CDR3 runs 17 residues. The CDR3 DNA is TGTGCCAGCTCCCGTTTCCGGGACACCTCAACTAATGAAAAACTGTTTTTT. It specifies CASSRFRDTSTNEKLFF.

As to this clone: The sample carries other DNA sequences with the same CDR3. The chain uses TRBV6-5 and TRBJ2-3; TRBD2 matches at 10 bases. The CDR3 spans 15 residues. Germline V gene lookup returns CDR1 MNHEY and CDR2 SVGAGI. Losses at the gene ends were 3 bases for V and 5 bases for J; bases not matched to a gene: 5. This CDR3 reads CASSYLAGVEDTQYF. CDR3 coding DNA: TGTGCCAGCAGTTATCTAGCGGGGGTGGAAGATACGCAGTATTTT.

This clone was detected once. This chain uses TRBV6-6 with TRBJ2-7; 9 nucleotides align to TRBD1. In germline, CDR1 is MNHNY, CDR2 SVGAGI (reference sequence). This CDR3 has 15 residues. Trimming at V came to 6 bases and at J to 4 bases, leaving 10 bases not matched to a gene. The CDR3 nucleotides read TGTGCCAGCAGGCAGCCGGGACAGGGATGGTACGAGCAGTACTTC. Residues: CASRQPGQGWYEQYF.

The V call is TRBV18, the J call TRBJ1-2; a possible D gene is TRBD1 (5 bases). Per germline, CDR1 KGHSH and CDR2 LQKENI. V was trimmed by 2 bases and J by 5 bases, leaving 9 bases between them. There are 13 residues in the CDR3. CDR3 sequence: CASSPGARYGYTF. The DNA of the CDR3 is TGTGCCAGCTCACCAGGGGCGCGGTATGGCTACACCTTC.

This clone has a single count. Additional DNA sequences in this sample encode the identical CDR3. V and J are TRBV5-4 and TRBJ2-3; D not certain. Between the trimmed V and J ends, which lost 4 bases and 0 bases, there was a span of 3 bases. The CDR3 consists of 12 residues. Per the germline V gene, CDR1 is SGHNT and CDR2 is YYREEE (reference sequence). CDR3 region: CASSPSTDTQYF. The CDR3 DNA reads TGTGCCAGCAGCCCTAGCACAGATACGCAGTATTTT.

This clone has only one observation. The chain combines TRBV5-4 with TRBJ1-4; the D gene is possibly TRBD1 (6 bases). Deletions cut 4 bases from V and 3 bases from J, with 10 bases between. This CDR3 has 14 residues. Germline CDR1 and CDR2: SGHNT and YYREEE (reference sequence). The CDR3 DNA follows: TGTGCCAGCAGCGAACAGGGACCTAATGAAAAACTGTTTTTT. Translation: CASSEQGPNEKLFF.

This clone showed up just a few times. The J gene is TRBJ1-2, the V gene TRBV5-4; D unclear. The CDR3 totals 16 residues. Trimming removed 4 bases at V and 1 base at J, with 17 bases between. CDR1 and CDR2 (germline): SGHNT, YYREEE (reference sequence). CDR3 in amino acids: CASSPQTAADNYGYTF. DNA of the CDR3: TGTGCCAGCAGCCCGCAGACGGCTGCGGATAACTATGGCTACACCTTC.

About this clone itself: Germline and junction disagree at one end, which may indicate a read error. V is TRBV7-9 and J is TRBJ2-3; 8 bases align to TRBD2. CDR1 SEHNR and CDR2 FQNEAQ come from the germline V gene (reference sequence). The CDR3 contains 17 residues. The CDR3 DNA is TGTTCCAGCAGTCCCCGGGGGGGCAGGCCTCGCACAGATACGCAGTATTTT. Its protein is CSSSPRGGRPRTDTQYF.

The gene calls are TRBV29-1 and TRBJ2-5; 7 nucleotides match TRBD1. Germline trimming cut 6 bases from V and 4 bases from J; bases unmatched to any gene: 11. The CDR3 totals 14 residues. Germline V gives CDR1 SQVTM, CDR2 ANQGSEA. This chain's CDR3 is CSVETGAVVETQYF. The CDR3, as DNA: TGCAGCGTAGAAACAGGGGCTGTAGTAGAGACCCAGTACTTC.